This TCR beta chain originates from a study of PD-L1 blockade in urothelial cancer. Study details: At some point between 2014 and 2016 therapy began: atezolizumab 1,200 mg intravenously every 3 weeks. The researchers analyzed blood 3 weeks (second dose) and 6 weeks after treatment start.

Each PCR reaction had synthetic TCR analog templates spiked into it. Libraries were prepared by immunoSEQ multiplex PCR; TCRdb keeps only in-frame clonotypes and omits some of them. The profile shows about 85,000 clones, 85% of them singletons. V trimming: 6 bases; J trimming: 11 bases; junction bases outside the gene matches: 10. The germline CDR1 and CDR2 sequences are MNHEY and SVGAGI. This CDR3 region has 14 residues. The sample's time point: pretreatment peripheral blood. Each patient gave between 1 and 8 samples, pretreatment and on-treatment. This sequence joins TRBV6-5 and TRBJ1-4; 9 bases match TRBD1. Here the sequenced sample was PBMCs, taken around atezolizumab (anti-PD-L1) treatment. The source of this sequence is a man aged 55 to 69 with urothelial cancer. The CDR3 coding sequence is TGTGCCAGCAGGCCCTACAGGGGGCCGGGGAAACTGTTTTTT. It codes for CASRPYRGPGKLFF.